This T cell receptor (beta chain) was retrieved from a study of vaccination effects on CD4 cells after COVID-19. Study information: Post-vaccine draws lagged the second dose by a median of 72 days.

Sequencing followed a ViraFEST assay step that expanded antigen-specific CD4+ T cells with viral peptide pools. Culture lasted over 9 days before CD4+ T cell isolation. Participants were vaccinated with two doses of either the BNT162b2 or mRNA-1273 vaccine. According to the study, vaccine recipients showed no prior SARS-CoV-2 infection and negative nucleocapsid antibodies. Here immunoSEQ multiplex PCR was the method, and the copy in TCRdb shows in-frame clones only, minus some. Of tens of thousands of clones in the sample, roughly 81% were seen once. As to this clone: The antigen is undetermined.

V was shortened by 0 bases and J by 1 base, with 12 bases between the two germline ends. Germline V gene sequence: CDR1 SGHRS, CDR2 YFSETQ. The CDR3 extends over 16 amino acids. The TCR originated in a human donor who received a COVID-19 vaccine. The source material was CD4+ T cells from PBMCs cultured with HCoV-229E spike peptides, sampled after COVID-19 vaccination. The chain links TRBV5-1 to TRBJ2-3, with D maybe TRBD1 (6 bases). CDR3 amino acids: CASSLDGGSGTDTQYF. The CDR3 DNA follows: TGCGCCAGCAGCTTGGATGGGGGCTCGGGCACAGATACGCAGTATTTT.